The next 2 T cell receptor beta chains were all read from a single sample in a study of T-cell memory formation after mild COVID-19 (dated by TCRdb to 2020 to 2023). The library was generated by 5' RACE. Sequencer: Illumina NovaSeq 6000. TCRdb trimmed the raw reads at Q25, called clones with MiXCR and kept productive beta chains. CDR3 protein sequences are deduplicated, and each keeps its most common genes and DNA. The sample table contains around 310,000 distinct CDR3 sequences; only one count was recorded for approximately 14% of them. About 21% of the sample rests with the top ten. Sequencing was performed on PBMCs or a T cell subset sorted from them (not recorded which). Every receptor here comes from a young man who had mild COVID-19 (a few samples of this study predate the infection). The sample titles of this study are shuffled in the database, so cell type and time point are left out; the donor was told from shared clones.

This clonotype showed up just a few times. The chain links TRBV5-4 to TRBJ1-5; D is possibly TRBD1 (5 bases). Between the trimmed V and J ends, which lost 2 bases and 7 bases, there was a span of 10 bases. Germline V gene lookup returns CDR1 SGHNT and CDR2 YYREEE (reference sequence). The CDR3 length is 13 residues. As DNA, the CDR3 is TGTGCCAGCAGCTTCGGACAAGACCAGCCCCAGCATTTT. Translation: CASSFGQDQPQHF.

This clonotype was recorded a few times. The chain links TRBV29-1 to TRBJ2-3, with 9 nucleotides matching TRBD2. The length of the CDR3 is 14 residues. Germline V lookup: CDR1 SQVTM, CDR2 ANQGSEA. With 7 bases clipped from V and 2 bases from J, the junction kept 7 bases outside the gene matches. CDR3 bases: TGCAGCGGGAGGGTAGCGGGGGACACAGATACGCAGTATTTT. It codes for CSGRVAGDTDTQYF.